A single sample gave rise to the 26 T cell receptor beta chains below, sequenced in a study of memory CD4+ T cells and cytomegalovirus serostatus. Sequencing was performed with immunoSEQ multiplex PCR; in TCRdb, only in-frame clones are kept and a portion is missing. Of some 52,000 clones in the sample, roughly 72% were seen once. Single viable CD3+CD4+CD8-CD45RO+ cells were sorted as the memory CD4+ T cells. The sequenced sample was memory CD4+ T cells from blood. The receptor source for this set is an adult in good health and CMV-seronegative.

J is TRBJ1-1 and V is TRBV9; D gene ambiguous. The length of the CDR3 is 16 residues. The germline CDR1 and CDR2 sequences are SGDLS and YYNGEE. V lost 7 bases to trimming and J lost 1 base, with 20 bases between them. Here the CDR3 DNA reads TGTGCCAGCGCGGTGAGCCCCTTACCCACGAACACTGAAGCTTTCTTT. This encodes CASAVSPLPTNTEAFF. The whole variable domain, remainder taken from reference TRBV9 and TRBJ1-1, is DSGVTQTPKHLITATGQRVTLRCSPRSGDLSVYWYQQSLDQGLQFLIQYYNGEERAKGNILERFSAQQFPDLHSELNLSSLELGDSALYFCASAVSPLPTNTEAFFGQGTRLTVV.

The count of this clone is one. V usage is TRBV7-9 and J usage is TRBJ2-7; TRBD2 matches 7 bases. The CDR3 consists of 12 residues. Germline CDR1 reads SEHNR; CDR2 reads FQNEAQ (reference sequence). V trimming: 5 bases; J trimming: 4 bases; junction bases outside the gene matches: 2. This chain's CDR3 is CASSPRGYEQYF. CDR3 coding DNA: TGTGCCAGCAGCCCGCGGGGGTACGAGCAGTACTTC. Full variable domain (outside the CDR3, taken from reference TRBV7-9 and TRBJ2-7): DTGVSQNPRHKITKRGQNVTFRCDPISEHNRLYWYRQTLGQGPEFLTYFQNEAQLEKSRLLSDRFSAERPKGSFSTLEIQRTEQGDSAMYLCASSPRGYEQYFGPGTRLTVT.

This chain uses TRBV29-1 with TRBJ2-7, with no clear D. Germline CDR1 is SQVTM and CDR2 is ANQGSEA. V lost 6 bases to trimming and J lost 1 base, with 13 bases between them. This CDR3 spans 13 amino acids. This CDR3 is CSVTDRRSYEQYF. The CDR3 DNA reads TGCAGCGTGACGGATAGGAGATCCTACGAGCAGTACTTC.

The chain combines TRBV7-9 with TRBJ2-3; TRBD2 is a possible D gene (6 bases). The CDR3 extends over 17 amino acids. CDR1 is SEHNR and CDR2 is FQNEAQ in the germline V gene (reference sequence). Trimming took off 4 bases at V and 2 bases at J, with 19 bases between the two ends. This chain's CDR3 is CASSSIGPGLHTDTQYF. In nucleotides, the CDR3 is TGTGCCAGCAGCTCCATAGGGCCGGGACTTCACACAGATACGCAGTATTTT.

The CDR3 protein is CASSLAGWQSGYTF. In nucleotides, the CDR3 is TGTGCCAGCAGCTTGGCAGGGTGGCAGAGCGGCTACACCTTC. The rearrangement links TRBV7-9 to TRBJ1-2; possible D gene TRBD1, 5 bases. Germline CDR1 is SEHNR and CDR2 is FQNEAQ (reference sequence). CDR3 size: 14 residues. With 3 bases removed from V and 8 bases from J, the gap between germline ends came to 16 bases.

The chain recombines TRBV10-3 with TRBJ2-7; D might be TRBD1 or TRBD2, each matching 5 bases. Germline V lookup: CDR1 ENHRY, CDR2 SYGVKD. Trimming cost V 3 bases and J 3 bases, with 18 bases left between them. The CDR3 totals 16 residues. The CDR3 region is CAISDPHRGSSYEQYF. Here the CDR3 DNA reads TGTGCCATCAGTGACCCCCACCGGGGCTCGAGCTACGAGCAGTACTTC.

A remark on this clone: Distinct nucleotide sequences in the sample also encode this CDR3. The V call is TRBV7-9, the J call TRBJ1-5; D is perhaps TRBD1 (5 bases). Per the germline V gene, CDR1 is SEHNR and CDR2 is FQNEAQ (reference sequence). This CDR3 is 15 amino acids long. Trimming took off 1 base at V and 3 bases at J, with 10 bases between the two ends. In nucleotides, the CDR3 is TGTGCCAGCAGCTTAGGCCCAGGGTTCAATCAGCCCCAGCATTTT. It codes for CASSLGPGFNQPQHF.

This clone was counted once. This sequence joins TRBV7-2 and TRBJ2-7; D remains ambiguous. V shed 5 bases and J shed 3 bases, with 8 bases lying between them. Per the germline V gene, CDR1 is SGHTA and CDR2 is FQGNSA. This CDR3 has 12 amino acids. The CDR3, as DNA: TGTGCCAGCAGCCCCGCTGGCTACGAGCAGTACTTC. It is translated as CASSPAGYEQYF.

V usage is TRBV5-4 and J usage is TRBJ1-6, with D unresolved. Germline V CDR1 and CDR2: SGHNT, YYREEE (reference sequence). The CDR3 extends over 14 amino acids. Trimming took off 0 bases at V and 8 bases at J, with 9 bases between the two ends. CDR3 coding DNA: TGTGCCAGCAGCTTGGTTGGATTCGATTCACCCCTCCACTTT. Translation: CASSLVGFDSPLHF.

The chain recombines TRBV7-9 with TRBJ1-5; the match to TRBD1 covers 7 bases. This CDR3 spans 15 amino acids. V dropped 5 bases and J dropped 2; count of bases not matched to a gene: 6. Germline-derived CDR1 and CDR2 are SEHNR and FQNEAQ (reference sequence). The DNA of the CDR3 is TGTGCCAGCAGCCAGACAGGGATTGGCAATCAGCCCCAGCATTTT. Protein product: CASSQTGIGNQPQHF.

V and J are TRBV7-2 and TRBJ2-7, with D possibly being TRBD2 (5 bases). The V end was cut by 1 base, the J end by 6 bases, with 16 bases between. This CDR3 spans 15 amino acids. CDR1 is SGHTA and CDR2 is FQGNSA in the germline V gene. The CDR3 protein is CASSLGGRRPSEQYF. CDR3 DNA: TGTGCCAGCAGCTTAGGAGGGCGGCGGCCTTCCGAGCAGTACTTC.

This clone turned up a few times. CDR3 in DNA: TGTGCCAGCAGCTTTGGGGTATATGGCTACACCTTC. Protein product: CASSFGVYGYTF. This chain connects TRBV7-9 to TRBJ1-2; no firm D call. V lost 3 bases and J lost 5, with 7 bases in between. CDR3 size: 12 residues. Germline assignment: CDR1 SEHNR and CDR2 FQNEAQ (reference sequence).

The chain recombines TRBV29-1 with TRBJ2-3; perhaps TRBD2 as D (6 bases). Trimming stripped 7 bases from V and 0 bases from J, with 11 bases between. The germline gives CDR1 SQVTM, CDR2 ANQGSEA. The CDR3 length is 13 residues. CDR3 nucleotide sequence: TGCAGCGCGGGGGACCTCAGCACAGATACGCAGTATTTT. Its protein is CSAGDLSTDTQYF.

V usage is TRBV7-3 and J usage is TRBJ2-7, with 9 bases that match TRBD1. The V segment lost 5 bases and the J segment 3 bases; nucleotides outside the gene matches: 8. The CDR3 runs to 15 residues. The germline CDR1 and CDR2 sequences are SGHTA and FQGTGA. CDR3 sequence: CASSEGQGSNYEQYF. CDR3 nucleotides: TGTGCCAGCAGCGAGGGACAGGGATCAAACTACGAGCAGTACTTC.

The chain recombines TRBV2 with TRBJ2-7; D unresolved. The CDR3 sequence is 12 residues long. Germline-derived CDR1 and CDR2 are SNHLY and FYNNEI. The V gene lost 6 bases and the J gene lost 0 bases, with 6 bases spanning the gap. CDR3 protein: CASRPYSYEQYF. CDR3 DNA: TGTGCCAGCAGGCCATACTCCTACGAGCAGTACTTC.

This chain uses TRBV7-2 with TRBJ2-1, with D tentatively TRBD1 (5 bases). Germline CDR1 is SGHTA and CDR2 is FQGNSA. V shed 1 base and J shed 7 bases, with 11 bases lying between them. This CDR3 has 14 residues. The CDR3 sequence is CASSLGQGWNEQFF. CDR3 DNA sequence: TGTGCCAGCAGCTTAGGGCAGGGTTGGAATGAGCAGTTCTTC.

The rearrangement links TRBV5-6 to TRBJ2-6; tentatively, D is TRBD1 (5 bases). Germline lookup yields CDR1 SGHDT and CDR2 YYEEEE. Deletions cut 1 base from V and 2 bases from J, with 19 bases between. The CDR3 loop spans 19 amino acids. This CDR3 reads CASSLSMFRVKTGANVLTF. CDR3 nucleotides: TGTGCCAGCAGCTTGAGCATGTTCAGGGTTAAGACTGGGGCCAACGTCCTGACTTTC.

Concerning this clone: Given a much more abundant clone one base away, this may be a read error. The sample holds other DNA sequences that translate to the same CDR3. The gene calls are TRBV30 and TRBJ1-2, with a possible D match to TRBD1 (5 bases). Germline-derived CDR1 and CDR2 are GTSNPN and SVGIG (reference sequence). This CDR3 is 10 amino acids long. The V end was cut by 5 bases, the J end by 8 bases, with 9 bases between. This CDR3 is CAWRRGGYTF. The CDR3 DNA is TGTGCCTGGCGGCGGGGGGGCTACACCTTC.

The chain has TRBV5-5 and TRBJ2-7; unclear D gene. This CDR3 is 14 amino acids long. Germline V lookup: CDR1 SGHKS, CDR2 YYEKEE (reference sequence). V was trimmed by 3 bases and J by 3 bases, leaving 13 bases between them. CDR3 sequence (DNA): TGTGCCAGCAGCTCTGACGTGGGCCGCTACGAGCAGTACTTC. This gives the protein CASSSDVGRYEQYF. The complete variable domain, with remaining parts taken from reference TRBV5-5 and TRBJ2-7, reads DAGVTQSPTHLIKTRGQQVTLRCSPISGHKSVSWYQQVLGQGPQFIFQYYEKEERGRGNFPDRFSARQFPNYSSELNVNALLLGDSALYLCASSSDVGRYEQYFGPGTRLTVT.

The CDR3 region has the DNA TGCGCCAGCAGCCAAGAGCCAGAAATCACCGGGGAGCTGTTTTTT. The encoded protein is CASSQEPEITGELFF. The gene calls are TRBV4-1 and TRBJ2-2; D remains ambiguous. The V end was cut by 0 bases, the J end by 4 bases, with 9 bases between. The CDR3 extends over 15 amino acids. CDR1 and CDR2 from the germline V gene are MGHRA and YSYEKL.

This sequence joins TRBV10-1 and TRBJ2-7; TRBD2 aligns across 10 bases. CDR1 and CDR2 from the germline V gene are WNHNN and SYGVQD (reference sequence). This CDR3 has 16 residues. V trimming: 4 bases; J trimming: 4 bases; junction bases outside the gene matches: 10. CDR3 coding DNA: TGCGCCAGCAGTGGCCCAGAACTAGCGGGGCTATACGAGCAGTACTTC. Protein: CASSGPELAGLYEQYF.

The rearrangement links TRBV28 to TRBJ2-7; D is tentatively TRBD1 or TRBD2 (5 bases each). CDR3 length: 15 amino acids. Per the germline V gene, CDR1 is MDHEN and CDR2 is SYDVKM. Trimming took 1 base from V and 0 from J, leaving 10 bases between them. CDR3 loop: CASSLFSGSSYEQYF. Here the CDR3 DNA reads TGTGCCAGCAGTTTATTTTCAGGGAGCTCCTACGAGCAGTACTTC.

The J gene is TRBJ2-4, the V gene TRBV19; 14 bases are shared with TRBD2. The trim removed 3 bases at V and 7 bases at J, leaving 8 bases unmatched. Germline-derived CDR1 and CDR2 are LNHDA and SQIVND (reference sequence). This CDR3 is 17 amino acids long. The CDR3 sequence is CASSMGLAGEGGNIQYF. CDR3 in DNA: TGTGCCAGTAGTATGGGACTAGCGGGAGAGGGAGGGAACATTCAGTACTTC.

The rearrangement joins TRBV29-1 to TRBJ2-2, with TRBD1 matching 8 bases. Germline trimming cut 2 bases from V and 7 bases from J; bases unmatched to any gene: 6. Germline V gives CDR1 SQVTM, CDR2 ANQGSEA. This CDR3 region has 14 residues. The DNA for the CDR3 is TGCAGCGTTGAACCCCAGGGGGCGGTCGGGGAGCTGTTTTTT. Protein: CSVEPQGAVGELFF.

This chain links TRBV27 with TRBJ1-1; D is uncertain. From germline, CDR1 is MNHEY and CDR2 SMNVEV (reference sequence). The CDR3 is made up of 12 amino acids. The V end was cut by 6 bases, the J end by 5 bases, with 10 bases between. CDR3 protein: CASREMGTEAFF. Written as DNA, the CDR3 is TGTGCCAGCAGGGAGATGGGGACTGAAGCTTTCTTT.

The chain has TRBV5-1 and TRBJ2-5; 12 nucleotides agree with TRBD1. There are 16 residues in the CDR3. In germline, CDR1 is SGHRS, CDR2 YFSETQ. Losses at the gene ends were 5 bases for V and 5 bases for J; bases not matched to a gene: 10. Here the CDR3 reads CASRIGTGGAEETQYF. The CDR3 region has the DNA TGCGCCAGCAGGATCGGGACAGGGGGCGCGGAGGAGACCCAGTACTTC.